This passage covers 29 T cell receptor beta chains from one sample sequenced in a study of control samples from healthy donors and cancer patients. Assay used: immunoSEQ multiplex PCR; TCRdb lists only in-frame clones, some missing. The table shows tens of thousands of clones, with less than 90% occurring only once. The sequencing input was blood. Receptor source: a woman aged 50 to 60 in good health.

The chain has TRBV19 and TRBJ1-1, with no clear D. This CDR3 has 15 residues. Germline V gives CDR1 LNHDA, CDR2 SQIVND (reference sequence). V was cut by 1 base and J by 6 bases, with 15 bases left in between. The CDR3 is CASSIVTLGVAEAFF. The CDR3, as DNA: TGTGCCAGTAGTATAGTTACTTTAGGCGTGGCTGAAGCTTTCTTT. Together with reference TRBV19 and TRBJ1-1, the CDR3 gives the full variable domain: DGGITQSPKYLFRKEGQNVTLSCEQNLNHDAMYWYRQDPGQGLRLIYYSQIVNDFQKGDIAEGYSVSREKKESFPLTVTSAQKNPTAFYLCASSIVTLGVAEAFFGQGTRLTVV.

The chain uses TRBV28 and TRBJ1-5; 7 nucleotides match TRBD1. Germline CDR1 reads MDHEN; CDR2 reads SYDVKM. Unmatched junction bases numbered 5, after V lost 2 bases and J lost 1 base. The CDR3 contains 16 residues. The CDR3 spells CASSLGTVGSNQPQHF. DNA for the CDR3: TGTGCCAGCAGTTTAGGGACAGTAGGCAGCAATCAGCCCCAGCATTTT.

The rearrangement links TRBV12-5 to TRBJ2-7; 7 bases line up with TRBD1. Germline V gene data show CDR1 as LGHNT and CDR2 as FRNRAP. The CDR3 runs 15 residues. J gave up 5 bases and V 6 bases, and 13 bases lay outside the gene matches. The CDR3 sequence is CASGLLLGQEDEQYF. The CDR3 region has the DNA TGTGCTAGTGGACTCCTCCTCGGACAGGAGGACGAGCAGTACTTC.

The CDR3 DNA reads as TGCGCCAGCAGCTGGACTAGCGGGAGGGGCGGTGAGCAGTTCTTC. Protein product: CASSWTSGRGGEQFF. This chain joins TRBV5-1 and TRBJ2-1; 15 bases agree with TRBD2. CDR1 and CDR2 (germline): SGHRS, YFSETQ. CDR3 length: 15 amino acids. Trimming removed 3 bases from V and 9 bases from J; junction bases left unmatched: 4. Full variable domain (outside the CDR3, taken from reference TRBV5-1 and TRBJ2-1): KAGVTQTPRYLIKTRGQQVTLSCSPISGHRSVSWYQQTPGQGLQFLFEYFSETQRNKGNFPGRFSGRQFSNSRSEMNVSTLELGDSALYLCASSWTSGRGGEQFFGPGTRLTVL.

This chain uses TRBV30 with TRBJ2-1; weak D call: TRBD1 (5 bases). The CDR3 is 14 residues long. Trimming pared 0 bases from V and 6 bases from J, leaving 12 bases between. Germline lookup yields CDR1 GTSNPN and CDR2 SVGIG (reference sequence). Here the CDR3 DNA reads TGTGCCTGGAGTGTAGGGGATGTGATCAATGAGCAGTTCTTC. Protein product: CAWSVGDVINEQFF.

The chain carries TRBV10-3 and TRBJ1-6; possibly TRBD1 for D (6 bases). V was pared by 9 bases and J by 4 bases, with 10 bases between. There are 13 residues in the CDR3. Germline V gene data show CDR1 as ENHRY and CDR2 as SYGVKD. DNA of the CDR3: TGTGCCATAAGGGACACTTATAATTCACCCCTCCACTTT. It yields the protein CAIRDTYNSPLHF.

As DNA, the CDR3 is TGTGCCAGCAGCGTAGGGGGTCAGGGGAGTTCACCCCTCCACTTT. It codes for CASSVGGQGSSPLHF. This rearrangement joins TRBV9 to TRBJ1-6, with D possibly TRBD1 on 6 matching bases. This CDR3 contains 15 residues. In germline, CDR1 is SGDLS, CDR2 YYNGEE. Between the trimmed V and J ends, which lost 0 bases and 9 bases, there was a span of 13 bases.

The V gene is TRBV24-1, the J gene TRBJ1-2; D is unresolved. Between the trimmed V and J ends, which lost 0 bases and 8 bases, there was a span of 6 bases. This CDR3 has 12 residues. Germline assignment: CDR1 KGHDR and CDR2 SFDVKD. As DNA, the CDR3 is TGTGCCACCAGTGATTTGCGCCAAGGCTACACCTTC. Its protein product is CATSDLRQGYTF.

The chain carries TRBV27 and TRBJ1-1; D gene unclear. The germline V gene encodes CDR1 MNHEY and CDR2 SMNVEV (reference sequence). The CDR3 consists of 16 residues. Trimming pared 5 bases from V and 1 base from J, leaving 17 bases between. The CDR3 bases are TGTGCCAGCAGTACCTCTCCAGTGAGGGCGAACACTGAAGCTTTCTTT. This gives the protein CASSTSPVRANTEAFF.

The gene calls are TRBV27 and TRBJ2-5; a weak D match, TRBD2 (6 bases). Deletions cut 7 bases from V and 2 bases from J, with 20 bases between. Germline V gene sequence: CDR1 MNHEY, CDR2 SMNVEV (reference sequence). This CDR3 region has 16 residues. The CDR3 DNA follows: TGTGCCAGCAACCCCCGGCGGGGCAGCCCTCAAGAGACCCAGTACTTC. It translates to CASNPRRGSPQETQYF.

The chain recombines TRBV30 with TRBJ1-2; TRBD1 is a possible D gene (5 bases). This CDR3 region has 14 residues. Germline V gene sequence: CDR1 GTSNPN, CDR2 SVGIG (reference sequence). Trimming took 3 bases from V and 3 from J, leaving 14 bases between them. The CDR3 DNA sequence: TGTGCCTGGAGGGCAAACTTGGGGCACTATGGCTACACCTTC. Its protein is CAWRANLGHYGYTF.

This clone appeared a few times. The genes are TRBV7-6 and TRBJ2-3; perhaps TRBD1 as D (6 bases). CDR1 is SGHVS and CDR2 is FNYEAQ in the germline V gene. Between the trimmed V and J ends, which lost 2 bases and 0 bases, there was a span of 15 bases. This CDR3 contains 17 residues. The CDR3 here is CASSLKASGQSTDTQYF. The CDR3 DNA is TGTGCCAGCAGCTTAAAGGCGTCGGGACAAAGCACAGATACGCAGTATTTT.

V and J are TRBV19 and TRBJ2-1; 8 bases are shared with TRBD2. With V trimmed by 5 bases and J by 8 bases, 2 bases remained unmatched. The CDR3 loop spans 12 amino acids. Germline CDR1 is LNHDA and CDR2 is SQIVND (reference sequence). CDR3 sequence: CASSGGLDEQFF. As DNA, the CDR3 is TGTGCCAGTAGTGGGGGACTAGATGAGCAGTTCTTC.

The chain has TRBV19 and TRBJ2-1; the match to TRBD2 covers 14 bases. This CDR3 region has 15 residues. The trim removed 3 bases at V and 5 bases at J, leaving 0 bases unmatched. Germline CDR1 reads LNHDA; CDR2 reads SQIVND (reference sequence). Here the CDR3 DNA reads TGTGCCAGTAGTATGGGACTAGCGGGAGACAATGAGCAGTTCTTC. Its translation: CASSMGLAGDNEQFF. The full variable domain, its missing parts supplied by reference TRBV19 and TRBJ2-1, is DGGITQSPKYLFRKEGQNVTLSCEQNLNHDAMYWYRQDPGQGLRLIYYSQIVNDFQKGDIAEGYSVSREKKESFPLTVTSAQKNPTAFYLCASSMGLAGDNEQFFGPGTRLTVL.

The chain is built from TRBV2 and TRBJ2-2; D remains unclear. Germline CDR1 and CDR2: SNHLY and FYNNEI. Trimming shortened V by 5 bases and J by 1 base, and 5 bases separated the two germline ends. CDR3 length equals 13 residues. The CDR3 here is CASSSQNTGELFF. Here the CDR3 DNA reads TGTGCCAGCAGTTCGCAGAACACCGGGGAGCTGTTTTTT.

This clone was picked up a small number of times. The chain combines TRBV19 with TRBJ1-5; possible D gene TRBD1, 5 bases. V was clipped by 5 bases and J by 2 bases, with 10 bases between them. Germline CDR1 reads LNHDA; CDR2 reads SQIVND (reference sequence). The CDR3 is 14 residues long. DNA for the CDR3: TGTGCCAGTAGTGCCAGGGCCGGCAATCAGCCCCAGCATTTT. This sequence encodes CASSARAGNQPQHF.

J is TRBJ2-3 and V is TRBV7-3; D unresolved. Trimming shortened V by 4 bases and J by 4 bases, and 9 bases separated the two germline ends. Germline V gene sequence: CDR1 SGHTA, CDR2 FQGTGA. The CDR3 is 13 amino acids. The CDR3 region has the DNA TGTGCCAGCAGCTCTCCTAATTCAGATACGCAGTATTTT. It is translated as CASSSPNSDTQYF.

The chain uses TRBV5-1 and TRBJ2-1; 8 bases match TRBD1. This CDR3 spans 15 amino acids. With 1 base clipped from V and 4 bases from J, the junction kept 4 bases outside the gene matches. Per germline, CDR1 SGHRS and CDR2 YFSETQ. DNA for the CDR3: TGCGCCAGCAGCTTGTATCAGGGGGCGTACAATGAGCAGTTCTTC. Protein product: CASSLYQGAYNEQFF. Complete variable domain (other parts from reference TRBV5-1 and TRBJ2-1): KAGVTQTPRYLIKTRGQQVTLSCSPISGHRSVSWYQQTPGQGLQFLFEYFSETQRNKGNFPGRFSGRQFSNSRSEMNVSTLELGDSALYLCASSLYQGAYNEQFFGPGTRLTVL.

The chain joins TRBV11-2 to TRBJ2-1; D remains unclear. CDR1 SGHAT and CDR2 FQNNGV come from the germline V gene. The germline V and J ends were trimmed by 1 base and 0 bases, with 10 bases remaining between them. This CDR3 region has 16 residues. CDR3 sequence reads: CASSLVRASSYNEQFF. As DNA, the CDR3 is TGTGCCAGCAGCTTAGTACGGGCTAGCTCCTACAATGAGCAGTTCTTC.

The chain carries TRBV27 and TRBJ2-1, with 9 bases lining up with TRBD1. Germline CDR1 MNHEY, CDR2 SMNVEV (reference sequence). The V and J ends lost 5 bases and 0 bases, in that order; junction bases with no gene match: 8. The CDR3 covers 17 residues. The CDR3: CASSLSGTGSSYNEQFF. For the CDR3, the DNA is TGTGCCAGCAGTCTCTCCGGGACAGGGAGCTCCTACAATGAGCAGTTCTTC.

J is TRBJ1-4 and V is TRBV7-8; TRBD1 matches 7 bases. Trimming took 1 base from V and 0 from J; bases not matched to a gene: 2. Germline CDR1 SGHVS, CDR2 FQNEAQ. The CDR3 covers 16 residues. The DNA for the CDR3 is TGTGCCAGCAGCTTAGAGGGGACAGCAACTAATGAAAAACTGTTTTTT. It translates to CASSLEGTATNEKLFF.

The chain recombines TRBV27 with TRBJ1-1; D is possibly TRBD1 (6 bases). Trimming removed 4 bases from V and 5 bases from J, with 14 bases in between. Germline loops: CDR1 MNHEY, CDR2 SMNVEV (reference sequence). CDR3 size: 14 residues. The CDR3 here is CASSSWRGRTEAFF. In DNA, the CDR3 is TGTGCCAGCAGTTCCTGGAGGGGGAGGACTGAAGCTTTCTTT.

CDR3 in amino acids: CASSRGGAGGYEQYF. For the CDR3, the DNA is TGTGCCAGCAGCCGGGGGGGGGCTGGCGGCTACGAGCAGTACTTC. This rearrangement joins TRBV6-2 or TRBV6-3 to TRBJ2-7; 8 bases agree with TRBD2. The CDR3 has 15 amino acids. The V gene end was trimmed by 6 bases and the J gene end by 3 bases; junction bases not matched to a gene: 10. CDR1 and CDR2 (germline): MNHEY, SVGEGT.

The J gene is TRBJ2-1, the V gene TRBV23-1, with 13 positions matching TRBD2. TRBV23-1 is an ORF; its function is uncertain. The CDR3 length is 15 residues. V lost 8 bases and J lost 4; bases outside the gene matches: 5. CDR3 nucleotides: TGCGCCAGCGGCAGGACTAGCGGGAGTTACAATGAGCAGTTCTTC. Amino acid sequence: CASGRTSGSYNEQFF.

This clone has a handful of counts. This sequence joins TRBV2 and TRBJ2-7; TRBD1 aligns across 9 bases. This CDR3 is built from 13 residues. The germline CDR1 and CDR2 sequences are SNHLY and FYNNEI. V shed 8 bases and J 6 bases; nucleotides not matched to a gene: 8. The CDR3 nucleotides are TGTGCCAGCGGGGTACAGGGGGCCGTCGAGCAGTACTTC. As protein: CASGVQGAVEQYF.

The J gene is TRBJ1-1, the V gene TRBV12-3 or TRBV12-4, with D maybe TRBD1 (6 bases). V was clipped by 3 bases and J by 3 bases, with 8 bases between them. The CDR3 loop spans 13 amino acids. The CDR3 DNA sequence: TGTGCCAGCAGTTTGGGGGGCCACACTGAAGCTTTCTTT. This codes for CASSLGGHTEAFF.

This clone has a single count. This chain uses TRBV3-1 (or the pseudogene TRBV3-2) with TRBJ2-7; D unclear. The V gene lost 4 bases and the J gene lost 1 base, with 11 bases spanning the gap. The CDR3 has 14 amino acids. Germline V gene data show CDR1 as LGHDT and CDR2 as YNNKEL (reference sequence). The CDR3 DNA reads TGTGCCAGCAGCCCCGGTACGCCGTCCTACGAGCAGTACTTC. Translating gives CASSPGTPSYEQYF.

The genes are TRBV27 and TRBJ2-1, with D perhaps TRBD1 (6 bases). The CDR3 consists of 13 residues. The ends were cut back, 0 bases at V and 6 bases at J, with 6 bases in the middle. Germline V CDR1 and CDR2: MNHEY, SMNVEV (reference sequence). The CDR3 coding sequence is TGTGCCAGCAGTTTATCCAGGGGCAATGAGCAGTTCTTC. Translation: CASSLSRGNEQFF.

A single count supports this clone. This chain links TRBV4-2 with TRBJ2-7, with 11 bases fitting TRBD2. CDR3 size: 15 residues. J gave up 0 bases and V 6 bases, and 4 bases lay outside the gene matches. The germline V gene encodes CDR1 LGHNA and CDR2 YNFKEQ. DNA for the CDR3: TGTGCCAGCAGAGTAGCGGGAGGGACCTCCTACGAGCAGTACTTC. It encodes CASRVAGGTSYEQYF.